The following is a T cell receptor (beta chain) sequence with its context. Its specificity is unknown. Across eight separate reactions for each sample, cDNA was made. TCRdb re-called the 5' RACE reads; one entry per CDR3 protein, DNA not given. This table lists hundreds of thousands of distinct CDR3 sequences. This entry belongs to a study of monozygotic twins with inflammatory bowel disease. Study results and caveats: Perhaps reflecting limited power, concordant and discordant twins did not differ in repertoire similarity. Immunosuppressive treatments were not uniform, and this may have added variability to patient repertoires.

The length of the CDR3 is 13 residues. Germline V lookup: CDR1 SGHTA, CDR2 FQGTGA. Sequenced material: blood. The chain employs TRBV7-3 and TRBJ2-1; the TCRdb D gene call, TRBD1, has no DNA to confirm it. The sequence was obtained from a human donor with ulcerative colitis or Crohn's disease, or a healthy co-twin of an affected twin (not recorded which). CDR3 amino acids: CASSLSRGPEQFF.